A selection of T cell receptor beta chains follows, all from one sample in a study of blood T cells in healthy people across ages. One entry per CDR3 protein results from TCRdb running MiXCR on the 5' RACE reads. Of 600,000 to 900,000 distinct CDR3 sequences in the sample, roughly 24% are singletons; the top ten hold over 2.5%. The data were also submitted as part of a second study, on T cells of mothers and their children.

Source material: blood. These TCRs come from a boy between 10 and 17 years old in good health. Each CDR3 is given with its conserved first and last residue. D genes are given only for firm matches. Clone size is given for some rows only: seen once, a few or many times, or a class if the clone is expanded.

size,J,D,V,CDR3,DNA
NA,TRBJ2-3,NA,TRBV3-1,CASSQDGVLAAATDTQYF,TGTGCCAGCAGCCAAGATGGGGTCCTAGCAGCTGCCACAGATACGCAGTATTTT
few,TRBJ1-2,NA,TRBV5-8,CASGLAWAGYGYTF,TGTGCCAGCGGCTTGGCCTGGGCGGGCTATGGCTACACCTTC
few,TRBJ2-5,NA,TRBV7-7,CASSLLGTSEETQYF,TGTGCTAGCAGCTTACTCGGGACAAGCGAAGAGACCCAGTACTTC
few,TRBJ1-4,NA,TRBV12-3/TRBV12-4,CASSFQEMGEKLFF,TGTGCCAGCAGTTTTCAGGAGATGGGGGAAAAACTGTTTTTT
few,TRBJ2-1,NA,TRBV2,CASSEGQISYSEQFF,TGTGCCAGCAGTGAAGGCCAGATCTCCTACAGTGAGCAGTTCTTC
NA,TRBJ2-5,TRBD1,TRBV5-5,CASSLTGVKETQYF,TGCGCCAGCAGCTTGACAGGGGTGAAGGAGACCCAGTACTTC
NA,TRBJ2-1,TRBD2,TRBV4-1,CASSQVGLEIEQFF,TGCGCCAGCAGCCAAGTCGGACTAGAGATTGAGCAGTTCTTC
NA,TRBJ2-6,TRBD1,TRBV7-2,CASSLVWTGSPSGANVLTF,TGTGCCAGCAGCTTAGTGTGGACAGGGTCTCCCTCTGGGGCCAACGTCCTGACTTTC
many,TRBJ2-7,NA,TRBV28,CASSLGPTYEQYF,TGTGCCAGCAGTTTGGGCCCGACCTACGAGCAGTACTTC
NA,TRBJ2-2,NA,TRBV12-3/TRBV12-4,CASSLRGQLNTGELFF,TGTGCCAGCAGTTTACGCGGACAGTTGAACACCGGGGAGCTGTTTTTT
few,TRBJ2-7,TRBD2,TRBV7-3,CASSLYPTELAGAEQYF,TGTGCCAGCAGCTTATACCCGACTGAACTAGCGGGGGCCGAGCAGTACTTC
few,TRBJ1-5,NA,TRBV3-1,CASSQDRGNNQPQHF,TGTGCCAGCAGCCAAGATCGGGGGAACAATCAGCCCCAGCATTTT
few,TRBJ1-2,TRBD1,TRBV6-5,CASSPWTGSIYGYTF,TGTGCCAGCAGTCCTTGGACAGGGTCGATCTATGGCTACACCTTC
few,TRBJ1-4,NA,TRBV6-5,CASSNPLGRPPNEKLFF,TGTGCCAGCAGTAACCCCCTTGGCCGGCCCCCTAATGAAAAACTGTTTTTT
NA,TRBJ2-7,TRBD2,TRBV12-3/TRBV12-4,CASSFTGTSGSYEQYF,TGTGCCAGCAGCTTTACTGGGACTAGCGGCTCTTACGAGCAGTACTTC